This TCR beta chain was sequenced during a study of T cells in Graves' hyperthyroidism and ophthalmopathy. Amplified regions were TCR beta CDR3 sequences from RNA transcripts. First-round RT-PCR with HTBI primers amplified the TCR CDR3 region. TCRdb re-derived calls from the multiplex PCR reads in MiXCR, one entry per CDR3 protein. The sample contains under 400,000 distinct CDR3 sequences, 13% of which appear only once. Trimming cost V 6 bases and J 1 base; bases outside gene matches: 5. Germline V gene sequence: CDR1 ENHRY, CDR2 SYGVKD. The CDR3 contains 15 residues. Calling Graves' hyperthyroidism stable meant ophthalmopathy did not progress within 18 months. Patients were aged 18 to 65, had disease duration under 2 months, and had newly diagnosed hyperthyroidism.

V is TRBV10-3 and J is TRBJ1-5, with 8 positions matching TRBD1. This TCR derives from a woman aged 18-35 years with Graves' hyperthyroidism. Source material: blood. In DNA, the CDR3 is TGTGCCATCAGCCAGGGGGCAGAGAGCAATCAGCCCCAGCATTTT. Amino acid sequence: CAISQGAESNQPQHF.